This T cell receptor (beta chain) was observed in a study of blood T cell repertoires in COVID-19 (dated by TCRdb to the early 2020s). For context, the study as a whole: The collaborator samples originated in the United States, Italy and Spain and spanned the acute and convalescent phases of COVID-19. The material from the prospective study consisted of cDNA or gDNA derived from T cells, B-cell-depleted T cells, or PBMCs. Subjects who had been exposed to COVID-19, were actively infected with it, or had recovered from it provided the deeply sampled blood TCRbeta repertoires that made up the dataset. The repertoires were released in a freely available public database meant as a resource for research on the immune response to SARS-CoV-2. Samples came from the ongoing ImmuneRACE study (first 160 participants) plus 1,254 subjects from 6 global collaborators. A de-identified subject ID, COVID-19 status, age in years and sex were almost always included in the sample metadata. Where HLA class I and class II types were available, the types were taken from metadata supplied by the sample provider, not from assay-based typing.

TCRbeta CDR3 regions were amplified from genomic DNA using the immunoSEQ Assay, a bias-controlled multiplex PCR. The paper's data handling went like this. The number of nucleated cells in each sample was estimated from the amplification of reference gene primers within the assay. To quantify the absolute abundance of each unique TCRbeta CDR3 rearrangement, sequence reads were collapsed and filtered. For each sample, productive Simpson clonality was calculated as the square root of Simpson's diversity index across productive rearrangements. What TCRdb holds here is the immuneACCESS table cut down to in-frame rearrangements. Part of the clones is not present; checked against another copy, under half of the missing clones reflect an unresolved V gene, and the others are unexplained. V and J calls and clone size are as listed in that table; D and trimming were resolved from the DNA. The sample records about 190,000 clones, around four fifths of which are singletons. Clones ranked in the top ten supply approximately 5.4% of the sample.

The CDR3, from cysteine to phenylalanine, totals 15 residues. The retained sequence is limited to the CDR3, 45 bases, with the frame set at the first base. Trimming costs V 6 bases and J 2 bases, and their ends lie 17 bases apart. Per the germline V gene, MDHEN is the CDR1 and SYDVKM is the CDR2. Whole blood was collected in K2EDTA tubes by collaborating institutions according to the institutions' own protocols. For TCRbeta analysis, collaborators shipped samples as frozen whole blood, isolated PBMCs, or DNA extracted from either of those sample types. Concerning this clone itself: It lacks a known antigen. Base qualities were left out, and no much larger clone turns up one base away.

Summary of the overall study and its limitations: The quantity of clinical and demographic metadata differed by source and by participant and was supplied without curation.

The sequence was obtained from a woman aged 30 to 39 with acute or convalescent COVID-19. Sequenced input: peripheral blood. The chain uses TRBV28 and TRBJ2-7; TRBD2 is a possible D gene, resting on 5 matching bases. The base sequence is TGTGCCAGCAGCCAATCTGGCGGACTCCCCTACGAGCAGTACTTC. It codes for CASSQSGGLPYEQYF.